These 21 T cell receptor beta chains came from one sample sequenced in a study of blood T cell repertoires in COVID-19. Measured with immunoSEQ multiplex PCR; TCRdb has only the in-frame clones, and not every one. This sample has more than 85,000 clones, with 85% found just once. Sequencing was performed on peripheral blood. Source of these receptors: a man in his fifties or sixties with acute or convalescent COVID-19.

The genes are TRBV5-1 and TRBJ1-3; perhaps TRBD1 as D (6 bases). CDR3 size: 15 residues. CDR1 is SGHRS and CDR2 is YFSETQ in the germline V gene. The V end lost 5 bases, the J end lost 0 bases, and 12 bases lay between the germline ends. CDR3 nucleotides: TGCGCCAGCAGATCGCAGGGGAGCTCTGGAAACACCATATATTTT. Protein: CASRSQGSSGNTIYF.

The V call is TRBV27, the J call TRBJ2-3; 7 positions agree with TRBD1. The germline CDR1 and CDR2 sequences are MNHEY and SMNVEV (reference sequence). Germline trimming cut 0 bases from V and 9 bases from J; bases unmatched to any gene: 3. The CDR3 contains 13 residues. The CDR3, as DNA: TGTGCCAGCAGTTTATCTAAGGGGGCAACGCAGTATTTT. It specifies CASSLSKGATQYF.

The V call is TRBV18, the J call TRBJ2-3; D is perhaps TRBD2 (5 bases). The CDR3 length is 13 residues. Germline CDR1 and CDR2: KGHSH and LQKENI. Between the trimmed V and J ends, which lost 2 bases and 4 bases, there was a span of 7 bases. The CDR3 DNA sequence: TGTGCCAGCTCACCATCTAGCCCAGATACGCAGTATTTT. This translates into CASSPSSPDTQYF.

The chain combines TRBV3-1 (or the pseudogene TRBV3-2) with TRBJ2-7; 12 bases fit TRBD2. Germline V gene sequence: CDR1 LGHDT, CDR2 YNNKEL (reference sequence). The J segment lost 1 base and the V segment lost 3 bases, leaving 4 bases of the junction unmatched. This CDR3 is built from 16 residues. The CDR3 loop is CASSHLAGGRSYEQYF. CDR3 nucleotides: TGTGCCAGCAGCCACCTAGCGGGAGGGAGGTCCTACGAGCAGTACTTC.

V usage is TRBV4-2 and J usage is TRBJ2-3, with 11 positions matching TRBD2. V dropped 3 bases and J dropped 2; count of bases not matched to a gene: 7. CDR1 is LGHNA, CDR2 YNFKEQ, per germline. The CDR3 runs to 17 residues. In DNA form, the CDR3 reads TGTGCCAGCAGCCATATAGCGGGAGGGGAACTCACAGATACGCAGTATTTT. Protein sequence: CASSHIAGGELTDTQYF.

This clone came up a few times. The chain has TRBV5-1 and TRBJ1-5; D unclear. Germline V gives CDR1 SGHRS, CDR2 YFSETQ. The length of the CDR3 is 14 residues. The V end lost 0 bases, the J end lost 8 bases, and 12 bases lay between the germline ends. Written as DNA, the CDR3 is TGCGCCAGCAGCTTGGTTTCGGGGTCGGAGCCCCAGCATTTT. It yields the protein CASSLVSGSEPQHF. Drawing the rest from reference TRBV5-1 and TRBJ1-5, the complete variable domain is KAGVTQTPRYLIKTRGQQVTLSCSPISGHRSVSWYQQTPGQGLQFLFEYFSETQRNKGNFPGRFSGRQFSNSRSEMNVSTLELGDSALYLCASSLVSGSEPQHFGDGTRLSIL.

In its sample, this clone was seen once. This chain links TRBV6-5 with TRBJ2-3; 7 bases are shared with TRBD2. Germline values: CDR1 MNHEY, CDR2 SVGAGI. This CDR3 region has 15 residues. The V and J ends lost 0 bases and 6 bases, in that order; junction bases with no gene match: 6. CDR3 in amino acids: CASSYSAGAADTQYF. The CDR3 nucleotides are TGTGCCAGCAGTTACTCCGCGGGAGCGGCCGATACGCAGTATTTT.

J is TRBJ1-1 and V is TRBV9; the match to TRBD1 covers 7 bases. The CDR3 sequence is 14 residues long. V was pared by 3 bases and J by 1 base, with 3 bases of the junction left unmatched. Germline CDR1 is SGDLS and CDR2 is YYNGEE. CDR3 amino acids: CASSATGRNTEAFF. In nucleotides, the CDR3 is TGTGCCAGCAGCGCGACAGGGCGGAACACTGAAGCTTTCTTT.

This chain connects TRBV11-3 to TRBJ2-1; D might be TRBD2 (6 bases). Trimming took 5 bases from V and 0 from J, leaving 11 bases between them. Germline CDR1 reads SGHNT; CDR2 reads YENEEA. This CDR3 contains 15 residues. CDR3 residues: CASSPTGDSYNEQFF. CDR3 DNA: TGTGCCAGCAGCCCCACGGGGGACTCCTACAATGAGCAGTTCTTC.

The CDR3 sequence: CAISEWGQTLKANYGYTF. DNA for the CDR3: TGTGCCATCAGTGAATGGGGACAGACTTTGAAAGCTAACTATGGCTACACCTTC. This chain links TRBV10-3 with TRBJ1-2, with 7 bases matching TRBD1. Germline V lookup: CDR1 ENHRY, CDR2 SYGVKD. The V segment lost 3 bases and the J segment 0 bases; nucleotides outside the gene matches: 13. The CDR3 is 18 amino acids.

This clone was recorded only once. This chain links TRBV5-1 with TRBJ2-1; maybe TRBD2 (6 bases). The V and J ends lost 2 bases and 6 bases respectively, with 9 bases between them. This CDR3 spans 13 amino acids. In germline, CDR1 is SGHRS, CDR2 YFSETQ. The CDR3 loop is CASSLWDFNEQFF. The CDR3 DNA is TGCGCCAGCAGCTTATGGGACTTCAATGAGCAGTTCTTC.

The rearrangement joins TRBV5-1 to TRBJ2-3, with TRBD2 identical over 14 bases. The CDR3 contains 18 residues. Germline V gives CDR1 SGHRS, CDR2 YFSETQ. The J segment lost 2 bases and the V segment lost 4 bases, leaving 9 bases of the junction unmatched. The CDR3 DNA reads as TGCGCCAGCAGCCAGGGACTAGCGGGAGCCCTCATCACAGATACGCAGTATTTT. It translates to CASSQGLAGALITDTQYF.

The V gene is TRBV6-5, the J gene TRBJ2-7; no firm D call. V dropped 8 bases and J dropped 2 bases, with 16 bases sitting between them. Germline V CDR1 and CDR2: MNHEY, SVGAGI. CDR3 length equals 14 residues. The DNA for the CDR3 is TGTGCCAGCCAGCGCGCAATAGCCACCTACGAGCAGTACTTC. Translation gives CASQRAIATYEQYF.

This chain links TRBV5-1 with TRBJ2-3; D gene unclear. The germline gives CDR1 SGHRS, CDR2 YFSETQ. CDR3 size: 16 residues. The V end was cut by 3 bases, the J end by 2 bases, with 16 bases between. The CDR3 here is CASSSSTNSITDTQYF. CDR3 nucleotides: TGCGCCAGCAGCTCGAGTACTAACTCAATCACAGATACGCAGTATTTT.

CDR3 nucleotide sequence: TGTGCCAGCAGTGACGACAGGGGGAATTCACCCCTCCACTTT. This sequence encodes CASSDDRGNSPLHF. This rearrangement joins TRBV2 to TRBJ1-6, with TRBD1 matching over 9 bases. Germline CDR1 is SNHLY and CDR2 is FYNNEI. CDR3 length: 14 amino acids. The V segment lost 3 bases and the J segment 7 bases; nucleotides outside the gene matches: 1.

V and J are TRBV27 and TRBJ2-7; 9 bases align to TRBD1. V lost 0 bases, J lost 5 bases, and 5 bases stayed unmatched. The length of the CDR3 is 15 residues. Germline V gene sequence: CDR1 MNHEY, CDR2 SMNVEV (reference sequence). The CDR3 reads CASSLSWTGDHEQYF. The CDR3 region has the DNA TGTGCCAGCAGTTTATCTTGGACAGGGGACCACGAGCAGTACTTC.

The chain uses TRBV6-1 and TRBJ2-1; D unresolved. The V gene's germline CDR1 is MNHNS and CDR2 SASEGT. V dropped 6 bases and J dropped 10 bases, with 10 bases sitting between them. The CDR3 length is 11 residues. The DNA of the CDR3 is TGTGCCAGCAGAGGAGCGAGGGAGCAGTTCTTC. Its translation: CASRGAREQFF.

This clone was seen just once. The DNA of the CDR3 is TGCGCCAGCAGCCAAGACGGACAGGGGAAGGGCTATGGCTACACCTTC. Protein sequence: CASSQDGQGKGYGYTF. V and J are TRBV4-1 and TRBJ1-2; 9 bases line up with TRBD1. CDR1 and CDR2 from the germline V gene are MGHRA and YSYEKL. CDR3 length: 16 residues. J gave up 4 bases and V 0 bases, and 6 bases lay outside the gene matches.

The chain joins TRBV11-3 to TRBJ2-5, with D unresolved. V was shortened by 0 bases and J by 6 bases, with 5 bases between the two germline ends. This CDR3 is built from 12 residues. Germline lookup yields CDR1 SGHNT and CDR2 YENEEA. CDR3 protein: CASSLEAKTQYF. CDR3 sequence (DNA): TGTGCCAGCAGCTTAGAAGCTAAGACCCAGTACTTC.

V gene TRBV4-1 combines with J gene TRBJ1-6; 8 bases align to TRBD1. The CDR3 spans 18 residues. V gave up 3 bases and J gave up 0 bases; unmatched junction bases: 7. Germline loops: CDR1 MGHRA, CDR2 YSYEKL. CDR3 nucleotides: TGCGCCAGCAGCCATTTAACGGGGACAGGCTCCTATAATTCACCCCTCCACTTT. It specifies CASSHLTGTGSYNSPLHF.

This chain's CDR3 is CATSDWGTNPYQPQHF. CDR3 nucleotide sequence: TGTGCCACCAGTGATTGGGGCACAAACCCGTATCAGCCCCAGCATTTT. The gene calls are TRBV24-1 and TRBJ1-5, with D possibly TRBD1 on 5 matching bases. CDR3 length equals 16 residues. Trimming pared 2 bases from V and 5 bases from J, leaving 15 bases between. The V gene's germline CDR1 is KGHDR and CDR2 SFDVKD.